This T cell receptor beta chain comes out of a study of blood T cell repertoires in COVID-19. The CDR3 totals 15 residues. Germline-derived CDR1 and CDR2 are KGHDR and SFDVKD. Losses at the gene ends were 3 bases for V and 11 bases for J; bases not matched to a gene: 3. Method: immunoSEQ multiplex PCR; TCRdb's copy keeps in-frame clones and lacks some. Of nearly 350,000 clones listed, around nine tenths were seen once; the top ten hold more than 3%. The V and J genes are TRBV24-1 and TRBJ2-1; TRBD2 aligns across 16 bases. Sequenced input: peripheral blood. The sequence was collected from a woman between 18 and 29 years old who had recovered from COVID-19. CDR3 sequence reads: CATSDGTSGRAQQFF. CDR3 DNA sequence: TGTGCCACCAGTGATGGGACTAGCGGGAGGGCTCAGCAGTTCTTC.